The 11 T cell receptor beta chains in this list originate from one sample, sequenced in a study of Graves' ophthalmopathy and Graves' hyperthyroidism. RNA served as the template for amplifying TCR beta CDR3 regions. Investigators did first-round RT-PCR with HTBI primers, then second-round multiplex PCR. From the multiplex PCR reads, TCRdb called clonotypes with MiXCR, one entry per CDR3 protein. This table holds some 350,000 distinct CDR3 sequences, 17% found once. Source material: peripheral blood. These receptors were taken from an adult woman with stable Graves' hyperthyroidism.

In this sample, this clonotype turned up many times. For the CDR3, the DNA is TGTGCCAGCGGAAGTCGGCCCCAGCATTTT. This sequence encodes CASGSRPQHF. This rearrangement joins TRBV6-1 to TRBJ1-5; no clear D. Germline lookup yields CDR1 MNHNS and CDR2 SASEGT. CDR3 size: 10 residues. The germline V and J ends were trimmed by 8 bases and 9 bases, with 8 bases remaining between them.

This clonotype was counted ten times or more. The germline gene is not matched at one end of the junction; a read error may be the cause. The chain carries TRBV6-5 and TRBJ2-1; 7 nucleotides line up with TRBD1. This CDR3 spans 14 amino acids. Germline V gene lookup returns CDR1 MNHEY and CDR2 SVGAGI. CDR3 sequence (DNA): TGTGCCAGCAGTTACGAGGGGGCGGGCAATGAGAAGTTCTTC. This codes for CASSYEGAGNEKFF.

This clonotype was seen a few times. The J gene is TRBJ2-5, the V gene TRBV5-1; 10 nucleotides match TRBD1. Germline CDR1 reads SGHRS; CDR2 reads YFSETQ. V was pared by 3 bases and J by 3 bases, with 2 bases of the junction left unmatched. The CDR3 runs to 14 residues. CDR3 protein: CASSSGQGKETQYF. CDR3 coding DNA: TGCGCCAGCAGCTCGGGACAGGGGAAAGAGACCCAGTACTTC.

This clonotype was counted ten times or more. The gene calls are TRBV29-1 and TRBJ2-7; 7 bases are a match to TRBD1. Germline V gene lookup returns CDR1 SQVTM and CDR2 ANQGSEA. This CDR3 has 13 amino acids. V shed 6 bases, J shed 3 bases, and the junction held 8 bases outside the gene matches. The CDR3 loop is CSVAGTVIYEQYF. CDR3 in DNA: TGCAGCGTAGCCGGGACAGTAATCTACGAGCAGTACTTC.

This clonotype was counted between two and nine times. This sequence joins TRBV4-1 and TRBJ2-5; 8 bases are a match to TRBD2. The CDR3 consists of 15 residues. The germline V gene encodes CDR1 MGHRA and CDR2 YSYEKL. V was clipped by 4 bases and J by 6 bases; unmatched bases: 10. The CDR3 is CASSPHPAGVKTQYF. CDR3 DNA: TGCGCCAGCAGCCCGCACCCAGCGGGAGTAAAGACCCAGTACTTC.

Of note for this clonotype: The junction departs from germline at one end; a sequencing error may be responsible. The chain is built from TRBV4-1 and TRBJ2-5; tentatively, D is TRBD2 (5 bases). From germline, CDR1 is MGHRA and CDR2 YSYEKL. This CDR3 comprises 12 residues. The CDR3 bases are TGCGCCAGCAGCCAAGAAACTAGTCCCGGCGACTTC. It translates to CASSQETSPGDF.

This clonotype was observed a few times. The chain couples TRBV4-3 to TRBJ2-7; unclear D gene. V was shortened by 3 bases and J by 0 bases, with 9 bases between the two germline ends. The CDR3 totals 14 residues. Germline assignment: CDR1 LGHNA and CDR2 YSLEER. DNA of the CDR3: TGCGCCAGCAGCCAGAATACAGTCTCCTACGAGCAGTACTTC. Its protein product is CASSQNTVSYEQYF.

This clonotype was observed at least ten times. The chain has TRBV10-1 and TRBJ2-7; TRBD1 is a possible D gene (6 bases). In germline, CDR1 is WNHNN, CDR2 SYGVQD (reference sequence). This CDR3 is built from 15 residues. Trimming removed 0 bases from V and 3 bases from J, with 12 bases in between. The CDR3 region is CASSESGTKSYEQYF. The CDR3 DNA sequence: TGCGCCAGCAGTGAGTCCGGGACAAAGAGCTACGAGCAGTACTTC.

This clonotype has at least ten counts. The chain combines TRBV28 with TRBJ2-5; TRBD2 aligns across 10 bases. There are 15 residues in the CDR3. Trimming removed 6 bases from V and 3 bases from J; junction bases left unmatched: 7. From germline, CDR1 is MDHEN and CDR2 SYDVKM. CDR3 nucleotide sequence: TGTGCCAGCAGCCCGCTTGGGACTAGCGAAGAGACCCAGTACTTC. Amino acids: CASSPLGTSEETQYF. Together with reference TRBV28 and TRBJ2-5, the CDR3 gives the full variable domain: DVKVTQSSRYLVKRTGEKVFLECVQDMDHENMFWYRQDPGLGLRLIYFSYDVKMKEKGDIPEGYSVSREKKERFSLILESASTNQTSMYLCASSPLGTSEETQYFGPGTRLLVL.

This clonotype was seen many times. The CDR3 here is CASQPTHSQETQYF. For the CDR3, the DNA is TGTGCCAGCCAACCGACTCATTCTCAAGAGACCCAGTACTTC. The V call is TRBV2, the J call TRBJ2-5; unclear D gene. The V end was cut by 8 bases, the J end by 2 bases, with 15 bases between. Germline values: CDR1 SNHLY, CDR2 FYNNEI. This CDR3 is 14 amino acids long.

The sample holds a few counts of this clonotype. One junction end does not reproduce the germline sequence, and a read error may be involved. The CDR3 sequence is CASSYESLPKNIKYF. The CDR3, as DNA: TGTGCCAGCAGTTACGAGAGTTTACCCAAAAACATTAAGTACTTC. The V and J genes are TRBV6-5 and TRBJ2-4, with D unresolved. CDR3 length: 15 amino acids. CDR1 is MNHEY and CDR2 is SVGAGI in the germline V gene.